This T cell receptor beta chain was sequenced for a study of beta chain features in type 1 diabetes. Study summary: Examination covered almost 110,000,000 sorted cells spanning all samples.

Details on this clone: The antigen is not known.

Expressed TCRB transcripts were sequenced because the isolated RNA had all been reverse transcribed beforehand. Only in-frame clones appear in the TCRdb table, and some are missing; sequencing was by immunoSEQ multiplex PCR. Here the sample spans hundreds of thousands of clones, around 15% being singletons. The study, taken as a whole, reports: For TCRB rearrangement, an influence of HLA type remained unresolved here. Amplification by PCR could prefer shorter templates, with the same effect in patients and controls. Type 1 diabetes patients had moderately but significantly shorter TCRB CDR3s in all four CD4+ subsets. Relative to healthy donors, patients appeared to have naive, central memory and Treg TCRB repertoires that were more similar.

This TCR came from a man in his late teens or twenties with type 1 diabetes. Sequencing was performed on naive CD4+ T cells from blood.

CDR3 nucleotide sequence: TGTGCCAGCACCCATGGGGACGAAGCCTACGAGCAGTACTTC. Protein: CASTHGDEAYEQYF. The rearrangement joins TRBV28 to TRBJ2-7; D could derive from TRBD1 or TRBD2 (5 bases each). Trimming removed 7 bases at V and 2 bases at J, with 15 bases between. Germline V gene lookup returns CDR1 MDHEN and CDR2 SYDVKM. The CDR3 extends over 14 amino acids.